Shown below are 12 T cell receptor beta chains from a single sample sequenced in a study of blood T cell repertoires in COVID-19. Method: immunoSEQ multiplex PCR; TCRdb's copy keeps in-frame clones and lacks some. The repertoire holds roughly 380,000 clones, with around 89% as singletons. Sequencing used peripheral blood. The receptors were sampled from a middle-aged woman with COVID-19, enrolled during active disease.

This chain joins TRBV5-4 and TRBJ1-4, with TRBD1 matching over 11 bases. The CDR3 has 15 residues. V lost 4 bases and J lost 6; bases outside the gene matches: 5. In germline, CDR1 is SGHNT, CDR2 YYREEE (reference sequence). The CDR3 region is CASSTRTGGHEKLFF. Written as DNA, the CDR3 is TGTGCCAGCAGCACCAGGACAGGGGGCCATGAAAAACTGTTTTTT. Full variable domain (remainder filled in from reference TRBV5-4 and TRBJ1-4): ETGVTQSPTHLIKTRGQQVTLRCSSQSGHNTVSWYQQALGQGPQFIFQYYREEENGRGNFPPRFSGLQFPNYSSELNVNALELDDSALYLCASSTRTGGHEKLFFGSGTQLSVL.

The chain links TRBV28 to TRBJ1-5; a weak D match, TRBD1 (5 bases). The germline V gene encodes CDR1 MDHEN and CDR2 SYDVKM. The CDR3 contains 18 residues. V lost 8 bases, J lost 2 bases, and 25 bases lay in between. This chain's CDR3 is CASARRSGRGWGNQPQHF. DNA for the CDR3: TGTGCCAGCGCCCGTAGGTCAGGGAGGGGATGGGGCAATCAGCCCCAGCATTTT.

CDR3 protein: CASSVEPQENTEAFF. CDR3 bases: TGTGCCAGCAGCGTAGAGCCTCAGGAGAACACTGAAGCTTTCTTT. V usage is TRBV9 and J usage is TRBJ1-1; the D is unclear. This CDR3 is 15 amino acids long. Between the trimmed V and J ends, which lost 0 bases and 1 base, there was a span of 10 bases. CDR1 is SGDLS, CDR2 YYNGEE, per germline. The full variable domain, in which reference TRBV9 and TRBJ1-1 provide the parts outside the CDR3, is DSGVTQTPKHLITATGQRVTLRCSPRSGDLSVYWYQQSLDQGLQFLIQYYNGEERAKGNILERFSAQQFPDLHSELNLSSLELGDSALYFCASSVEPQENTEAFFGQGTRLTVV.

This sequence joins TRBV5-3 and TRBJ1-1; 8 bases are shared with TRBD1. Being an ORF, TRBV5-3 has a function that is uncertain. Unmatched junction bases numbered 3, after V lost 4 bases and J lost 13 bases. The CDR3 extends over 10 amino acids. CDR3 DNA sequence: TGTGCCAGAAGCGGAGGACAGGGTTTCTTT. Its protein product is CARSGGQGFF.

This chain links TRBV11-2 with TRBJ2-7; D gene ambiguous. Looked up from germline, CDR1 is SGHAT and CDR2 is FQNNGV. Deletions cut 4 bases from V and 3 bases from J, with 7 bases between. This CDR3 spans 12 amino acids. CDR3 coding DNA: TGTGCCAGCAGCTCCGTCGGCTACGAGCAGTACTTC. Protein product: CASSSVGYEQYF.

CDR3: CASSPQPGQSHYEQYF. The CDR3 DNA sequence: TGTGCCAGTAGTCCCCAACCGGGACAGTCTCACTACGAGCAGTACTTC. The chain combines TRBV19 with TRBJ2-7; 7 bases line up with TRBD1. The CDR3 contains 16 residues. The trim removed 5 bases at V and 3 bases at J, leaving 13 bases unmatched. Germline CDR1 is LNHDA and CDR2 is SQIVND (reference sequence).

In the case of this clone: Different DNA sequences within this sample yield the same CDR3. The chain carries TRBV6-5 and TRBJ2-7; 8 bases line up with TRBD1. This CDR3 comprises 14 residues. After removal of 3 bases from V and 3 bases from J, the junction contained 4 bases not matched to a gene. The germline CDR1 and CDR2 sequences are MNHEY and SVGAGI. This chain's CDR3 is CASSYSDRGYEQYF. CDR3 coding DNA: TGTGCCAGCAGTTATAGTGACAGGGGCTACGAGCAGTACTTC.

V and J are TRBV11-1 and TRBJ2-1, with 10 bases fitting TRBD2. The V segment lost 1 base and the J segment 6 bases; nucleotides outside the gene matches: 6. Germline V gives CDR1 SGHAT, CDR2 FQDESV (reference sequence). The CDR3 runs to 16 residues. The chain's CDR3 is CASSLGWASGSNEQFF. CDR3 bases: TGTGCCAGCAGCTTAGGGTGGGCTAGCGGGAGCAATGAGCAGTTCTTC. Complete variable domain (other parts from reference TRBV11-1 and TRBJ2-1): EAEVAQSPRYKITEKSQAVAFWCDPISGHATLYWYRQILGQGPELLVQFQDESVVDDSQLPKDRFSAERLKGVDSTLKIQPAELGDSAMYLCASSLGWASGSNEQFFGPGTRLTVL.

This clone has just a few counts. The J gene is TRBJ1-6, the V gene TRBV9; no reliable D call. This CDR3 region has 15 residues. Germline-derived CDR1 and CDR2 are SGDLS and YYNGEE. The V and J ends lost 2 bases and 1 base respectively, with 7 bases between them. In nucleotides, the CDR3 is TGTGCCAGCAGCGTCGAGGATTCCTATAATTCACCCCTCCACTTT. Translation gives CASSVEDSYNSPLHF.

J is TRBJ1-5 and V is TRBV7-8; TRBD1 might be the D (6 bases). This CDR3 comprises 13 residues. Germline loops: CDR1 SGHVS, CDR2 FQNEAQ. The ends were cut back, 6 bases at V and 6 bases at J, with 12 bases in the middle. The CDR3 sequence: CASRPNRVQPQHF. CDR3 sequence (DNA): TGTGCCAGCAGACCGAACAGGGTTCAGCCCCAGCATTTT.

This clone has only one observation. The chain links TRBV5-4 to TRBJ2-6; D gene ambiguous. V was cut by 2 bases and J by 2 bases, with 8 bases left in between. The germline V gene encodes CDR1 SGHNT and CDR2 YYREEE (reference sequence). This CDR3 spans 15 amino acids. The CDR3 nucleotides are TGTGCCAGCAGCTTCAGTAGCACTGGGGCCAACGTCCTGACTTTC. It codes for CASSFSSTGANVLTF. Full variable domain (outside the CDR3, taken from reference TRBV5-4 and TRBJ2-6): ETGVTQSPTHLIKTRGQQVTLRCSSQSGHNTVSWYQQALGQGPQFIFQYYREEENGRGNFPPRFSGLQFPNYSSELNVNALELDDSALYLCASSFSSTGANVLTFGAGSRLTVL.

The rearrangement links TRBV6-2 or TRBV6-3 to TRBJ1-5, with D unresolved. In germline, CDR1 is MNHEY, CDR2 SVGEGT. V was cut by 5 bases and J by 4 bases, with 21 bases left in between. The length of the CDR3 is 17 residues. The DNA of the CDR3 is TGTGCCAGCAGTGTTTGGGCCCGGGAGCGGGAAAATCAGCCCCAGCATTTT. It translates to CASSVWARERENQPQHF.